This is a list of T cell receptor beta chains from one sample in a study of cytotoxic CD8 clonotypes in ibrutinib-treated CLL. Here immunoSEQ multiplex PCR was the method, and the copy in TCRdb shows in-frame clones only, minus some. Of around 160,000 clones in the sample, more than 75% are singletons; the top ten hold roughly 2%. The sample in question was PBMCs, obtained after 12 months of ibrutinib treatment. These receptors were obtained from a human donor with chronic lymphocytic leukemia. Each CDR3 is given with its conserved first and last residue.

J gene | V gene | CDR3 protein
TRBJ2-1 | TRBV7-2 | CASSLAPRVNEQFF
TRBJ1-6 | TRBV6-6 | CAIKSYGTGDNSPLHF
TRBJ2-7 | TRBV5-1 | CASRPDIYHLYEQYF
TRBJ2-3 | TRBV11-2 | CASSLQSGGGFTDTQYF
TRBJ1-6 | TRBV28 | CASSFGRANSPLHF
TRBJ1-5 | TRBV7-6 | CASSVTQNQPQHF
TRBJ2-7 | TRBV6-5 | CASSHDGGSYEQYF
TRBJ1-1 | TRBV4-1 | CASSPLRGRGRNTEAFF
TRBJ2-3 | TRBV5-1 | CASSGRTNKSTDTQYF
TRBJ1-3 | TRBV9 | CASSVDGSRSGNTIYF
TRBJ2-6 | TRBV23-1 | CASSQRISGGANVLTF
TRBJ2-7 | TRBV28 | CASSLRGYEQYF
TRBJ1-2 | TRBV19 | CASSIVNRVDYGYTF
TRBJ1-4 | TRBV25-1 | CASSELKGWAEKLFF
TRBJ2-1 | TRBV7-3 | CASSLTRGGGEQFF
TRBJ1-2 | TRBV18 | CASSPATGGDYGYTF
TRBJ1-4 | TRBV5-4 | CASSLTATNEKLFF
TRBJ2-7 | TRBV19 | CASSRDRPYEQYF
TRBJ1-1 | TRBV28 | CASSSTGTGNTEAFF
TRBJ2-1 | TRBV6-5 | CASLGGGSYNEQFF
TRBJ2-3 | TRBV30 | CAWTGSDTQYF
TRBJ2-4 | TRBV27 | CASSGGLAKNIQYF
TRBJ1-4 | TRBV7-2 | CASRRSTSETNEKLFF
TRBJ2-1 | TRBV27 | CASSLSDRGTSGRAEQFF
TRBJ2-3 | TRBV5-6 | CASSLVWSTDTQYF
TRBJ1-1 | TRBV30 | CAWRTANTEAFF
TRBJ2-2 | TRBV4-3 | CASSQEAGVPTGELFF
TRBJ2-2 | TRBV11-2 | CASSQRQGNTGELFF
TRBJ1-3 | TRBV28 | CASSLWSGTNTIYF
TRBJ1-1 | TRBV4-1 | CASSQPAAKRGGTEAFF
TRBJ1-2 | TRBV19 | CASSTRDRNYGYTF
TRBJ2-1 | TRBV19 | CASSTSGRGHEQFF
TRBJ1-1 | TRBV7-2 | CASSIWGMNTEAFF
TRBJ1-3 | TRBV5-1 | CASSPRTGGIYSGNTIYF
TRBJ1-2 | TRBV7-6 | CASSPGTGGYGYTF
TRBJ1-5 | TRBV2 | CASSEVTPQQPQHF
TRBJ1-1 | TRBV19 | CATVLTGRNTEAFF
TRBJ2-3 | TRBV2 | CASSPDRDTQYF